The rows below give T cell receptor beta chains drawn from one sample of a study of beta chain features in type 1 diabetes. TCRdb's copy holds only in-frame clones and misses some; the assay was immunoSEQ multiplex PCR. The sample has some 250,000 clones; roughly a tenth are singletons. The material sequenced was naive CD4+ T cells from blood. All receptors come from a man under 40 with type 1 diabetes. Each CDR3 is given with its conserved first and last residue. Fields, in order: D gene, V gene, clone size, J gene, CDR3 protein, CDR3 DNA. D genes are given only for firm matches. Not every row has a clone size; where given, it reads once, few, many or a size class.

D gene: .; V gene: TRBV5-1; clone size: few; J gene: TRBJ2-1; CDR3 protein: CASSKNAGTYSYNEQFF; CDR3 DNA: TGCGCCAGCAGCAAGAATGCTGGGACATACTCCTACAATGAGCAGTTCTTC
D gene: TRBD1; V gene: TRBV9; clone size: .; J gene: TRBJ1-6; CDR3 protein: CASSARDRDNSPLHF; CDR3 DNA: TGTGCCAGCAGCGCCAGGGACAGAGATAATTCACCCCTCCACTTT
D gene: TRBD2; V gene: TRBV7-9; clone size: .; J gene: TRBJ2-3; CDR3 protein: CASSLGGALGTQYF; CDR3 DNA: TGTGCCAGCAGCCTCGGGGGGGCCCTCGGTACGCAGTATTTT
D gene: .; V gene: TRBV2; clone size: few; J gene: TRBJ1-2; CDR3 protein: CASSVRVVYTF; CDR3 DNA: TGTGCCAGCAGTGTCAGGGTTGTCTACACCTTC
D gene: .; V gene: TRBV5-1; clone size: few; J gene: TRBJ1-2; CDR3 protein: CASSIDLAGVGYGYTF; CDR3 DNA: TGCGCCAGCAGCATAGATTTGGCAGGGGTCGGCTATGGCTACACCTTC
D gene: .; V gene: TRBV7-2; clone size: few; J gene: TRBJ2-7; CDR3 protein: CASSPTGEQYF; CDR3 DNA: TGTGCCAGCAGCCCGACGGGCGAGCAGTACTTC
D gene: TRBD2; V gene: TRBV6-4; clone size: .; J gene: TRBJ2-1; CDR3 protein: CASSLGEGSPLFF; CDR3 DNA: TGTGCCAGCAGTCTGGGGGAGGGATCTCCCCTGTTCTTC
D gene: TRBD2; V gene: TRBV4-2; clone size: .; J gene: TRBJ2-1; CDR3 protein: CASRLAGPYNEQFF; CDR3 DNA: TGTGCCAGCAGGCTAGCGGGACCCTACAATGAGCAGTTCTTC
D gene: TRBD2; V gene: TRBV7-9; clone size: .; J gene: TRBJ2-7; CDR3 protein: CASSPRGGPYEQYF; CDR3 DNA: TGTGCCAGCAGCCCCCGGGGGGGCCCCTACGAGCAGTACTTC
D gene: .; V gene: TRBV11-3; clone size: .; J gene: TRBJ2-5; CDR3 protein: CASSLTGPGETQYF; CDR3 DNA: TGTGCCAGCAGCTTGACAGGCCCAGGAGAGACCCAGTACTTC
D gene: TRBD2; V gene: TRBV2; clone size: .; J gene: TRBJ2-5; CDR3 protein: CASTLAGGGLETQYF; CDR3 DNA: TGTGCCAGCACTCTAGCGGGGGGAGGTCTAGAGACCCAGTACTTC
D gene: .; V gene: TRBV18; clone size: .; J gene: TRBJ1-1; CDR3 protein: CASSPRQVVDTEAFF; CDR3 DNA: TGTGCCAGCTCACCAAGACAGGTGGTCGATACTGAAGCTTTCTTT
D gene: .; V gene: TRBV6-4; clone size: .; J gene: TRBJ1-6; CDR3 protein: CASSENGVGSPLHF; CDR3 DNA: TGTGCCAGCAGTGAAAACGGAGTGGGTTCACCCCTCCACTTT
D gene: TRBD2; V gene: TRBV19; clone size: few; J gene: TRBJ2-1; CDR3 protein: CASSILAGGSYNEQFF; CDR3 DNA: TGTGCCAGTAGTATATTGGCGGGGGGCTCCTACAATGAGCAGTTCTTC
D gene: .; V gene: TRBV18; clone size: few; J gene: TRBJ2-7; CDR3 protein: CASSPTRSSYEQYF; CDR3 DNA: TGTGCCAGCTCACCAACCCGGTCCTCCTACGAGCAGTACTTC
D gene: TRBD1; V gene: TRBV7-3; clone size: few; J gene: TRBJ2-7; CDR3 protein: CASSLDRGSGEQYF; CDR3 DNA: TGTGCCAGCAGCTTGGACAGGGGATCAGGAGAGCAGTACTTC
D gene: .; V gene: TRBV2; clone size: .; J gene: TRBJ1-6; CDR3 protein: CASSTQQGSYSPLHF; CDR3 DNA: TGTGCCAGCAGTACCCAACAGGGCTCCTACTCACCCCTCCACTTT
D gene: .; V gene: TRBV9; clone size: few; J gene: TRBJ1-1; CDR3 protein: CASSAHLGGNTEAFF; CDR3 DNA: TGTGCCAGCAGCGCCCATCTCGGGGGAAACACTGAAGCTTTCTTT